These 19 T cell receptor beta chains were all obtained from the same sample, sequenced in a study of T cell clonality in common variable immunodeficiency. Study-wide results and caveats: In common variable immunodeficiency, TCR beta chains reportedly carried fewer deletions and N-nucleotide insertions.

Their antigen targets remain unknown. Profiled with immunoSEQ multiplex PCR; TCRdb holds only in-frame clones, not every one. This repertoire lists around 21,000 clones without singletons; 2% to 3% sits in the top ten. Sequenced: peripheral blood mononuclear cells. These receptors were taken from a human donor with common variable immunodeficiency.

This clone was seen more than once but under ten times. The part of the CDR3 DNA that was read is TGTGCCAGCAGCCACTACACGCTGGGTACCTACGAG. This gives the protein CASSHYTLGTYE. The whole CDR3 reads CASSHYTLGTYEQYF. This sequence joins TRBV11-2 and TRBJ2-7, with no clear D. Read sequence stops 3 residues before the CDR3 end, and the germline J gene provides the missing end. Germline V gene lookup returns CDR1 SGHAT and CDR2 FQNNGV. Trimming left V 5 bases short and J 2 bases short, with 16 bases between. This CDR3 is built from 15 residues.

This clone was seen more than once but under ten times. The CDR3 loop is CASSPGLAPNNEQFF. The CDR3 bases that were read are TGTGCCAGCAGCCCGGGACTAGCGCCCAACAATGAG. The chain is built from TRBV7-9 and TRBJ2-1; 10 positions agree with TRBD2. The read terminates 3 residues ahead of where the CDR3 ends, so the germline J gene completes it. V shed 5 bases, J shed 5 bases, and the junction held 6 bases outside the gene matches. CDR3 length: 15 residues. The germline V gene encodes CDR1 SEHNR and CDR2 FQNEAQ (reference sequence). Filled out from reference TRBV7-9 and TRBJ2-1, the complete variable domain reads DTGVSQNPRHKITKRGQNVTFRCDPISEHNRLYWYRQTLGQGPEFLTYFQNEAQLEKSRLLSDRFSAERPKGSFSTLEIQRTEQGDSAMYLCASSPGLAPNNEQFFGPGTRLTVL.

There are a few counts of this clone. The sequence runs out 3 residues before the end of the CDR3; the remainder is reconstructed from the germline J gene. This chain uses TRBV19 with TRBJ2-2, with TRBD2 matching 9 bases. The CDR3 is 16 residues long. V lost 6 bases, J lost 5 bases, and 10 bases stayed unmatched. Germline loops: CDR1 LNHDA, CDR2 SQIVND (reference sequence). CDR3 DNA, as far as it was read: TGTGCCAGTAGGACCCCAGGCGGGGGGGGGACCGGGGAG. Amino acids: CASRTPGGGGTGE. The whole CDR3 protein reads CASRTPGGGGTGELFF.

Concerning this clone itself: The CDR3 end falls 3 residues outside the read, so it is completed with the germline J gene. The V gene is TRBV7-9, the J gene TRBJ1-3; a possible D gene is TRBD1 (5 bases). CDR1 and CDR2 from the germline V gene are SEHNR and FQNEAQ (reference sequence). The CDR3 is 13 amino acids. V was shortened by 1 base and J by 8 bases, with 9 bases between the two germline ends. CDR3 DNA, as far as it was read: TGTGCCAGCAGCTTAGGGGCGGGGGACACC. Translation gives CASSLGAGDT. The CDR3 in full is CASSLGAGDTIYF.

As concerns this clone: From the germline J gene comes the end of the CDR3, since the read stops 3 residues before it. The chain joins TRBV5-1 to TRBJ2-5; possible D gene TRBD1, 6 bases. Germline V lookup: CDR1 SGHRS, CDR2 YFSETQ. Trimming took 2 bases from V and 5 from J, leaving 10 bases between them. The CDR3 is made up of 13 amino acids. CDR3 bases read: TGCGCCAGCAGCTTTACAGGGATGGAGACC. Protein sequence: CASSFTGMET. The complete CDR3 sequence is CASSFTGMETQYF.

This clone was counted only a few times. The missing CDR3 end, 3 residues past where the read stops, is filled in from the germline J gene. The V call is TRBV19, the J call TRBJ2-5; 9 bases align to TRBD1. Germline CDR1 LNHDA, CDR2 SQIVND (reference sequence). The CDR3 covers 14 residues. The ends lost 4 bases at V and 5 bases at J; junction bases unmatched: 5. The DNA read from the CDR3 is TGTGCCAGTAGTACAGGGACAGGGAGGGAGACC. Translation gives CASSTGTGRET. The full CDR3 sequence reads CASSTGTGRETQYF. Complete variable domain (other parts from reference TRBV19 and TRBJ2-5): DGGITQSPKYLFRKEGQNVTLSCEQNLNHDAMYWYRQDPGQGLRLIYYSQIVNDFQKGDIAEGYSVSREKKESFPLTVTSAQKNPTAFYLCASSTGTGRETQYFGPGTRLLVL.

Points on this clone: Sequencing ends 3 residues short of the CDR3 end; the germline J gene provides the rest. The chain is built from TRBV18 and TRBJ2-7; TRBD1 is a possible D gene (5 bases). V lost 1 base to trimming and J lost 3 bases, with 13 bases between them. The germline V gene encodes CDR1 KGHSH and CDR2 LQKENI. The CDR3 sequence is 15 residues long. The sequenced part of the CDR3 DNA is TGTGCCAGCTCACCACTAGCAGGGTTAGTCTACGAG. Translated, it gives CASSPLAGLVYE. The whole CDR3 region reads CASSPLAGLVYEQYF. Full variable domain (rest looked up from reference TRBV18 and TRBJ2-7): NAGVMQNPRHLVRRRGQEARLRCSPMKGHSHVYWYRQLPEEGLKFMVYLQKENIIDESGMPKERFSAEFPKEGPSILRIQQVVRGDSAAYFCASSPLAGLVYEQYFGPGTRLTVT.

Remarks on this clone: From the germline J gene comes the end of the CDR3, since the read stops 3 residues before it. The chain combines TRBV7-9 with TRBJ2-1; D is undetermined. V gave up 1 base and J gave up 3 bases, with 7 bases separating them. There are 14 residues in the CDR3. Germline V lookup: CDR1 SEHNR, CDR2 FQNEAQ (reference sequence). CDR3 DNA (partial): TGTGCCAGCAGCTTAGAGGCGGTCTACAATGAG. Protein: CASSLEAVYNE. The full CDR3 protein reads CASSLEAVYNEQFF.

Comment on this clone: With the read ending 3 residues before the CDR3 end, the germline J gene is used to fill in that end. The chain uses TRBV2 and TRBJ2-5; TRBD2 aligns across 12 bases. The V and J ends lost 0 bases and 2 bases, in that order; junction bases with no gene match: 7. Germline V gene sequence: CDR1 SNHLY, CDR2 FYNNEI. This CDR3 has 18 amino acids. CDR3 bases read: TGTGCCAGCAGTGAAGCATCTAGCGGGGGGGCCCAGCAAGAGACC. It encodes CASSEASSGGAQQET. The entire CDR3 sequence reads CASSEASSGGAQQETQYF.

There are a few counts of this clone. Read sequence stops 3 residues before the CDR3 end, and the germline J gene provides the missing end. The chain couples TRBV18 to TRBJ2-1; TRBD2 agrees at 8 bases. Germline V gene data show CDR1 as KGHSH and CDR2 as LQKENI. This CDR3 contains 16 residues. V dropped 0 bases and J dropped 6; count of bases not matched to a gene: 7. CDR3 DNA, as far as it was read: TGTGCCAGCTCACCACCGGGACTAGGAACAGGCAATGAG. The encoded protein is CASSPPGLGTGNE. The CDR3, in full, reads CASSPPGLGTGNEQFF.

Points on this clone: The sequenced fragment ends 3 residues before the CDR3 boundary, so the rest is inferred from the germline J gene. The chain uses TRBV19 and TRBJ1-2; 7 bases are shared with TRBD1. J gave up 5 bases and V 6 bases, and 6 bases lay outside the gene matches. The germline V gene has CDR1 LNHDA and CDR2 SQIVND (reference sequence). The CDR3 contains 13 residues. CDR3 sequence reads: CASRGGLEYGYTF. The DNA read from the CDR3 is TGTGCCAGTAGAGGGGGCCTGGAATATGGC.

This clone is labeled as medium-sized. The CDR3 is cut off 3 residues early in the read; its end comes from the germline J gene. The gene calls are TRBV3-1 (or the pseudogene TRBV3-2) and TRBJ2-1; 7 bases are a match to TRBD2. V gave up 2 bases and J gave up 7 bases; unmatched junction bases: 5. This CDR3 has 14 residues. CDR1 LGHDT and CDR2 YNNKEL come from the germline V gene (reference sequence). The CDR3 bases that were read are TGTGCCAGCAGCCAAAGGGAGGGCGGGAATGAG. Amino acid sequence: CASSQREGGNE. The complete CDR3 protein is CASSQREGGNEQFF.

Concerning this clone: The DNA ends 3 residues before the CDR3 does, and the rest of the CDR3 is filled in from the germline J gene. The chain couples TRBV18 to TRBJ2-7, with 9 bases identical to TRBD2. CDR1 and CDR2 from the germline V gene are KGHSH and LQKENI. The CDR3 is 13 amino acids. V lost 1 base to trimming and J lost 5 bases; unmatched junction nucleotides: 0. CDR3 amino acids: CASSPRLADEQYF. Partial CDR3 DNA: TGTGCCAGCTCACCACGACTAGCGGACGAG.

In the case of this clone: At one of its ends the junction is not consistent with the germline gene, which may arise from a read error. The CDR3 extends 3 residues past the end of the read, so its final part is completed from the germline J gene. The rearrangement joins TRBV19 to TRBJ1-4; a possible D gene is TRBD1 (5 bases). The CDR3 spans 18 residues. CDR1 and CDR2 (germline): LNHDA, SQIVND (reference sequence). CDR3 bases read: TGTGCCAGTAGGCGACTCGGACAAAGGGGATGGACTAAGGAAAAA. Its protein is CASRRLGQRGWTKEK. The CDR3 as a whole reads CASRRLGQRGWTKEKLFF.

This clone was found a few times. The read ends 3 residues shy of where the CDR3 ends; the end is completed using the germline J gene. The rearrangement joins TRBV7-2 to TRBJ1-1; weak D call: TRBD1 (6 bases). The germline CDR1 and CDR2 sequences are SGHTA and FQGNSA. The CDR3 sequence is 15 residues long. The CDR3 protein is CASSFRGATITEAFF. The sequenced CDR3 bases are TGTGCCAGCAGCTTTCGGGGGGCCACAATAACCGAA.

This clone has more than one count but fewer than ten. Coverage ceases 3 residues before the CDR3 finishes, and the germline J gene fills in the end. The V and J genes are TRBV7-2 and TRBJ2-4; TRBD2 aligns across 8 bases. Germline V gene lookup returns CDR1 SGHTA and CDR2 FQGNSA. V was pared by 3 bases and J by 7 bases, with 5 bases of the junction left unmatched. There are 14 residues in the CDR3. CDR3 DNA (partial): TGTGCCAGCAGCTTTGGGCGGGAGGCGAACATT. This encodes CASSFGREANI. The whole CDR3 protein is CASSFGREANIQYF.

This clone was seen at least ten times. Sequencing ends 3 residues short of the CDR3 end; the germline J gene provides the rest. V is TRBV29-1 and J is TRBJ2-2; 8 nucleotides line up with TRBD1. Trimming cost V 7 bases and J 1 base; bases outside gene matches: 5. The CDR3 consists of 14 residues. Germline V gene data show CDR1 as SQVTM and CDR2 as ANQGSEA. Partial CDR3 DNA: TGCAGCGCCGGGGGACAGGTGAACACCGGGGAG. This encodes CSAGGQVNTGE. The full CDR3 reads CSAGGQVNTGELFF.

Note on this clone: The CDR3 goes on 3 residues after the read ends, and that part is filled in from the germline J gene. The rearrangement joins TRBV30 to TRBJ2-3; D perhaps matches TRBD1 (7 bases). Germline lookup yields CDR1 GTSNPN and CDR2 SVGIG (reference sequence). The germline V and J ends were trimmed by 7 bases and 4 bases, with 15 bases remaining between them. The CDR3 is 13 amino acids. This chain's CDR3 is CAFNRGGADTQYF. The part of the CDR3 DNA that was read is TGTGCCTTTAACAGGGGCGGGGCAGATACG.

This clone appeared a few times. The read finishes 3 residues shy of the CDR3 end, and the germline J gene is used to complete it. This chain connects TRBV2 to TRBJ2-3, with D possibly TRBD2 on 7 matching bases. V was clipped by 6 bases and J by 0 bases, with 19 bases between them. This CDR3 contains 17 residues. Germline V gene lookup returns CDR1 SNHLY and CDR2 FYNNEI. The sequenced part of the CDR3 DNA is TGTGCCAGCAGACTTGGGGGGGCGGGAGTAAGCACAGATACG. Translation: CASRLGGAGVSTDT. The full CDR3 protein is CASRLGGAGVSTDTQYF.